This T cell receptor (beta chain) stems from a study of shared clonotypes between healthy human individuals. Study-wide background: Serving as donors were two women and three men, whose ages spanned 18 to 49.

Assay execution took place at the deep level. Measured with immunoSEQ multiplex PCR; TCRdb has only the in-frame clones, and not every one. Of 2 million to 2.5 million clones in the sample, approximately 94% were seen once. CDR1 is LGHNA, CDR2 YSLEER, per germline. Trimming stripped 2 bases from V and 5 bases from J, with 9 bases between. There are 13 residues in the CDR3. In this sample, this clone turned up once. CD8 cells regarded as naive lacked CD45RO, were positively chosen for CCR7, and omitted terminally differentiated effector memory CD45RA+ cells. The receptor was derived from a man younger than 35 in good health. The chain couples TRBV4-3 to TRBJ1-1; no reliable D call. Specimen: naive CD8+ T cells sorted from blood. CDR3 residues: CASSQITGTEAFF. The CDR3 nucleotides are TGCGCCAGCAGCCAAATCACGGGGACTGAAGCTTTCTTT.